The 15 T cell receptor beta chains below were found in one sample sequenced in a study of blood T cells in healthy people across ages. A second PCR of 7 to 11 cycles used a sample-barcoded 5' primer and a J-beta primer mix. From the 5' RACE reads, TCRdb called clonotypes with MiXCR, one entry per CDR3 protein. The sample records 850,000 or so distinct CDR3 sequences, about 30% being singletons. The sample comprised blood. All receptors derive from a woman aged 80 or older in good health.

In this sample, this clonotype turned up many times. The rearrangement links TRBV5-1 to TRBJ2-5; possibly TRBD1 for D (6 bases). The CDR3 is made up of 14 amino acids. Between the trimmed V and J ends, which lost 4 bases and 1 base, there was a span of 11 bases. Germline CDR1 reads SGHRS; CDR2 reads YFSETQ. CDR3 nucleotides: TGCGCCAGCAGCCCCGACAGGACCCAAGAGACCCAGTACTTC. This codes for CASSPDRTQETQYF.

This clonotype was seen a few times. CDR3 amino acids: CASSRAGGRGYTF. The CDR3 DNA reads as TGTGCCAGCAGTCGCGCGGGGGGTCGGGGCTACACCTTC. This chain joins TRBV27 and TRBJ1-2; D may be TRBD1 (5 bases). V dropped 5 bases and J dropped 8 bases, with 15 bases sitting between them. Per germline, CDR1 MNHEY and CDR2 SMNVEV (reference sequence). The CDR3 is 13 amino acids.

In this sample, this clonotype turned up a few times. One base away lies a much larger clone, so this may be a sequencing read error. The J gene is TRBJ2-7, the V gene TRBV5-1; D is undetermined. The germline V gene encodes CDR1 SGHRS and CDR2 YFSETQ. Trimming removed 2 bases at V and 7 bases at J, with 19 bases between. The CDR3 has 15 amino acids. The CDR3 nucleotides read TGCGCCAGCAGCTTCGAATCTCCACAGATCCATGAGCAGTACTTC. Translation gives CASSFESPQIHEQYF.

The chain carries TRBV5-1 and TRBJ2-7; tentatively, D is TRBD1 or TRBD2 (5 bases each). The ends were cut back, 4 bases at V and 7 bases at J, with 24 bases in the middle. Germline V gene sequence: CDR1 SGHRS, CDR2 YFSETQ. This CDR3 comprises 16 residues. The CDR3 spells CASSPATGLAYNEQYF. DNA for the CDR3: TGCGCCAGCAGCCCGGCCACGGGGCTAGCATACAATGAGCAGTACTTC.

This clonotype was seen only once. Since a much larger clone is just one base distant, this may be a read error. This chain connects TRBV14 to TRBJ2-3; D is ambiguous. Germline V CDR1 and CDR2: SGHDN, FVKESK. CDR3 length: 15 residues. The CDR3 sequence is CASSRAHTRTDRQYF. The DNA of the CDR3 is TGTGCCAGCAGCCGGGCACACACACGCACAGATAGGCAGTATTTT.

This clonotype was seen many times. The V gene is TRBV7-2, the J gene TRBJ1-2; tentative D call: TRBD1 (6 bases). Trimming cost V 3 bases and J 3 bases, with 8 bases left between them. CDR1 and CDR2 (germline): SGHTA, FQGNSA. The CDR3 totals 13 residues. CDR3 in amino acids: CASSLDRHYGYTF. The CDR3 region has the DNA TGTGCCAGCAGCTTGGACAGACACTATGGCTACACCTTC.

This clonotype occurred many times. CDR3 coding DNA: TGCAGTGCTAGAGAAGGCTTTAACTATGGCTACACCTTC. This encodes CSAREGFNYGYTF. The chain carries TRBV20-1 and TRBJ1-2; the D is unclear. This CDR3 spans 13 amino acids. Trimming pared 0 bases from V and 1 base from J, leaving 6 bases between. Germline lookup yields CDR1 DFQATT and CDR2 SNEGSKA (reference sequence).

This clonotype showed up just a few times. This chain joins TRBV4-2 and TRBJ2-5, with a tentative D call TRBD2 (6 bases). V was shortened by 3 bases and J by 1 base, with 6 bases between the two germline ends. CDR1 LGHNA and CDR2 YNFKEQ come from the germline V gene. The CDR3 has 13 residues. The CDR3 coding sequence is TGTGCCAGCAGCCAGACTAGCCAAGAGACCCAGTACTTC. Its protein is CASSQTSQETQYF.

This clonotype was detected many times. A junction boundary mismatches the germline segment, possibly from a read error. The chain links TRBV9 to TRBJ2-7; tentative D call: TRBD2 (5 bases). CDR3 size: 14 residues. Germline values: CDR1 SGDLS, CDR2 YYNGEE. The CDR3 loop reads CASSAGRASNEQYF. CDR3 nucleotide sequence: TGTGCCAGCAGTGCGGGCCGCGCCTCCAACGAGCAGTACTTC.

The CDR3 region has the DNA TGCAGTGCTACCCGACAGGAAGATACGCAGTATTTT. Amino acid sequence: CSATRQEDTQYF. V and J are TRBV20-1 and TRBJ2-3; D possibly corresponds to TRBD1 (6 bases). The V end lost 4 bases, the J end lost 5 bases, and 10 bases lay between the germline ends. Looked up from germline, CDR1 is DFQATT and CDR2 is SNEGSKA (reference sequence). The CDR3 is made up of 12 amino acids.

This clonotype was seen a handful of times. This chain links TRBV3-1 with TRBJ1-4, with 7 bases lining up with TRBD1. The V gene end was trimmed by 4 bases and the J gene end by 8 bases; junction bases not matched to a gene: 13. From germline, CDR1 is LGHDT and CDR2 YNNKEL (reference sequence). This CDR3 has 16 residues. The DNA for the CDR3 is TGTGCCAGCAGCCCACCACAGGGGCGTGAGGGGGAAAAACTGTTTTTT. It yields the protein CASSPPQGREGEKLFF.

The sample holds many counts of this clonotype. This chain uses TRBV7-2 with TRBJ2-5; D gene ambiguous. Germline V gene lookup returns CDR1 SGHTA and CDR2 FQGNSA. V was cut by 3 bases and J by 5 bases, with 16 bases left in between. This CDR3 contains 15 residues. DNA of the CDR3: TGTGCCAGCAGCTTGGGTTTTCCTGGGCCGGAGACCCAGTACTTC. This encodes CASSLGFPGPETQYF.

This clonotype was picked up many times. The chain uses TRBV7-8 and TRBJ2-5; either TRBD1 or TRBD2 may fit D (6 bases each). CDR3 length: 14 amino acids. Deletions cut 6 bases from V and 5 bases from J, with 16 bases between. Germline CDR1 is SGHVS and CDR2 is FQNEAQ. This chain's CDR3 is CASSLSQGRETQYF. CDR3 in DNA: TGTGCCAGCAGTTTAAGTCAGGGGAGGGAGACCCAGTACTTC.

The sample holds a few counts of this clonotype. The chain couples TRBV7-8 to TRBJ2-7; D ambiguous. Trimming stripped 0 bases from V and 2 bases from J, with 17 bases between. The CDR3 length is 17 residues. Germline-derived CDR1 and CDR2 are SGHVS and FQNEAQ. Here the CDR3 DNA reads TGTGCCAGCAGCTTAGCCCTCACCCTACAACGAACCTACGAGCAGTACTTC. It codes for CASSLALTLQRTYEQYF.

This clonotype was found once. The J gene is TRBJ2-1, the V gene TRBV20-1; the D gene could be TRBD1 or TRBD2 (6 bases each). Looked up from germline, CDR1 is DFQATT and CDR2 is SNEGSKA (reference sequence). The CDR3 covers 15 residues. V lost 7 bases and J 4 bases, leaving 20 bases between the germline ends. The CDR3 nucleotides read TGCAGTGTTACGGTCGGGGGCAAAGGGTACAATGAGCAGTTCTTC. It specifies CSVTVGGKGYNEQFF.